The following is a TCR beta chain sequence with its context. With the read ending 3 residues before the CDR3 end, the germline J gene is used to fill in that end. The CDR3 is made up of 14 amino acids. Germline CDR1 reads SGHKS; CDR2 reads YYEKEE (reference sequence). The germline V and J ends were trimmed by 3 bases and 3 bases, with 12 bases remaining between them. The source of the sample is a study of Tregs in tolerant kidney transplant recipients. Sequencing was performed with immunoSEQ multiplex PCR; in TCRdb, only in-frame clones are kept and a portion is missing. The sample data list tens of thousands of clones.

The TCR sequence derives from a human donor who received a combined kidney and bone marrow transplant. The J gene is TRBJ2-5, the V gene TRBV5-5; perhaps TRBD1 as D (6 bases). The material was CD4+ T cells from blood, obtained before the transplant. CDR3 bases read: TGTGCCAGCAGCTCAAGGGGGACAAAAGAGACC. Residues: CASSSRGTKET. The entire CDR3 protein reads CASSSRGTKETQYF.